This TCR beta chain was captured by sequencing in a study of blood T cell repertoires in COVID-19 (dated by TCRdb to the early 2020s). Broadly, across the study: Collaborator samples came from the United States, Italy and Spain and covered acute and convalescent phases of COVID-19. Deeply sampled blood TCRbeta repertoires from subjects exposed to, actively infected with, or recovered from COVID-19 were included in the dataset. Where available, HLA class I and class II types were obtained from metadata supplied by the sample provider rather than from assay-based typing. The repertoires were made available in a free public database intended to serve as a resource for research on the immune response to SARS-CoV-2. A de-identified subject ID, COVID-19 status, age in years and sex were almost always included in the sample metadata. The samples were drawn from two sources: the first 160 participants of the ongoing ImmuneRACE study, and 950 to 1,500 subjects contributed by 6 global collaborators. The prospective study material was composed of cDNA or gDNA derived from T cells, B-cell-depleted T cells, or PBMCs. Study-wide conclusions, independent of this receptor: Clinical and demographic metadata were provided uncurated, with the amount varying by source and participant.

The CDR3 starts with the cysteine, ends with the phenylalanine, and has 19 residues. CDR3 DNA only is kept here, 57 bases in frame from base 1. Based on the germline V gene (reference sequence), the CDR1 and CDR2 sequences are SEHNR and FQNEAQ. V is cut back by 2 bases and J by 0 bases, with 13 bases in the junction unmatched. Collaborating institutions collected whole blood in K2EDTA tubes following their own protocols. For TCRbeta analysis, collaborators shipped samples as frozen whole blood, isolated PBMCs, or DNA extracted from either of those sample types. TCRbeta CDR3 regions were amplified from genomic DNA using the immunoSEQ Assay, a bias-controlled multiplex PCR. In the source study's methods: The number of nucleated cells in each sample was estimated by amplification of reference gene primers within the assay. To quantify the absolute abundance of each unique TCRbeta CDR3 rearrangement, sequence reads were collapsed and filtered. For each sample, productive Simpson clonality was calculated as the square root of Simpson's diversity index across productive rearrangements. TCRdb mirrors the immuneACCESS table, restricted to in-frame sequences. Some clones are absent from its copies; in checked studies, under half trace to an unresolved V gene, and the reason for the others is unknown. V and J calls and clone size are given by that table; D and trimming were obtained from the DNA. The sample table holds fewer than 95,000 clones, of which roughly 89% were seen once. The ten top clones hold 27% of the sample.

Concerning this clone: Its antigen remains unidentified. Base-call qualities are not available, and no considerably larger clone is one nucleotide away.

This receptor was taken from a man in his fifties with active or convalescent COVID-19. Sequencing was carried out using peripheral blood. The sequence is built from TRBV7-9 and TRBJ2-3, and 8 junction bases match TRBD1. The DNA sequence follows: TGTGCCAGCAGCTTACGGCGGAGGGGACAGGCCCTTAGCACAGATACGCAGTATTTT. Translated, this is CASSLRRRGQALSTDTQYF.